Listed below are T cell receptor beta chains from one sample, sequenced in a study of molecular identifiers for immune sequencing clone quantification. TCRdb reprocessed the PCR reads via MiXCR and lists one record per CDR3 protein. Of about 300,000 distinct CDR3 sequences detected, 20% to 25% appear once; the ten largest clones hold approximately 0.83%. The specimen was naive CD8+ T cells from blood, with Jurkat cell RNA spiked in. The receptors come from a human donor in good health. Some libraries in this study had Jurkat cell RNA spiked in. The CDR3 runs from the conserved cysteine through the conserved F or W. Rows give clone size only sometimes, using once, few, many, or a class for an expanded clone.

TRBV6-2/TRBV6-3,TRBJ1-6,11,NA,CASEGNSPLHF
TRBV2,TRBJ1-4,14,NA,CASSAGQGIEELFF
TRBV15,TRBJ1-1,14,many,CATSRGQGNTEAFF
TRBV5-6,TRBJ2-5,14,many,CASSLGGAEETQYF
TRBV28,TRBJ2-7,12,many,CASSPRNYEQYF
TRBV28,TRBJ2-3,12,many,CASSHYADTQYF
TRBV11-2,TRBJ2-1,15,many,CASSLEGLTHNEQFF
TRBV30,TRBJ2-3,14,NA,CAWSDHALTDTQYF
TRBV27,TRBJ2-7,13,NA,CASSWTVSYEQYF
TRBV7-2,TRBJ2-1,16,many,CASSFLGDGSYNEQFF
TRBV4-2,TRBJ1-1,14,many,CASSSWTGNTEAFF
TRBV4-1,TRBJ2-5,15,few,CASSQESRVPETQYF
TRBV4-3,TRBJ2-1,17,NA,CASSQDRGAGAYNEQFF
TRBV4-1,TRBJ2-7,15,many,CASSQDQGRTYEQYF
TRBV4-2,TRBJ2-7,15,NA,CASSQDQGAGYERYF
TRBV12-3/TRBV12-4,TRBJ2-3,14,NA,CAGSFGGGADTQNF
TRBV12-3/TRBV12-4,TRBJ1-6,18,few,CASSSGTGGGSGNSPLHF
TRBV5-1,TRBJ2-5,16,many,CASSFSRGQGQETQYF
TRBV7-2,TRBJ2-5,15,many,CASSRAGSSVETQYF
TRBV6-5,TRBJ2-1,17,few,CASSSQPSSGIHNEQFF
TRBV7-9,TRBJ1-2,15,many,CASSLAEESLIGYTF
TRBV20-1,TRBJ2-3,15,NA,CSARGGVFPTDTQYF
TRBV30,TRBJ2-2,17,NA,CARSDPTTVFYTGELFF
TRBV20-1,TRBJ2-3,14,NA,CSAHRKSSTDTQYF
TRBV29-1,TRBJ2-2,11,many,CSVESTGELFF
TRBV7-9,TRBJ2-7,16,few,CASSPPQGQGIYEQYF
TRBV7-9,TRBJ2-7,16,many,CASSLGGSGVSYEQYF
TRBV27,TRBJ2-1,16,many,CASSPRVSGAYNEQFF
TRBV28,TRBJ2-5,12,many,CASSSNGKTQYF
TRBV27,TRBJ1-5,16,NA,CASRPAGEFSNQPQHF
TRBV5-1,TRBJ2-3,13,many,CASSFGVTDTQYF
TRBV29-1,TRBJ1-1,14,many,CSAGQGAFSTEAFF
TRBV27,TRBJ2-7,13,few,CASSGADRGEQYF
TRBV12-3/TRBV12-4,TRBJ1-2,15,NA,CASSFGVIPPYGYTF
TRBV6-2/TRBV6-3,TRBJ1-1,14,NA,CASSYTGGKTEAFF
TRBV7-8,TRBJ2-7,13,NA,CASSSATGHEQYF
TRBV4-3,TRBJ2-4,17,many,CASSQEPAGLAKNIQYF
TRBV7-9,TRBJ1-1,14,many,CASSSPWDAVEGFF
TRBV4-1,TRBJ1-1,13,few,CASSQPLATEAFF
TRBV2,TRBJ2-1,16,few,CASSEATTGGGGKQFF
TRBV11-2,TRBJ2-3,16,few,CASSSLAGINTDTQYF
TRBV10-3,TRBJ2-5,11,many,CAISEGETQYF
TRBV12-3/TRBV12-4,TRBJ2-5,16,NA,CASSRTSGGAYETQYF
TRBV7-7,TRBJ2-2,18,few,CASSFLGADPRGAGELFF
TRBV4-1,TRBJ2-3,12,many,CASSQDTNTQYF
TRBV20-1,TRBJ2-7,14,many,CSARDLAVTYEQYF
TRBV29-1,TRBJ2-3,14,many,CSVGVGQGTDTQYF
TRBV6-5,TRBJ2-7,13,few,CASSYSMDKEQYF
TRBV20-1,TRBJ2-2,14,NA,CSARDLGNTGELFF
TRBV6-2/TRBV6-3,TRBJ2-5,16,few,CASSYRTGQGEETQYF